A selection of T cell receptor beta chains follows, all from one sample in a study of CD4 and CD8 cells across lung adenocarcinoma regions. TCRdb re-analysed the PCR reads in MiXCR, keeping a single row per CDR3 protein. The sample consists of approximately 2,000 distinct CDR3 sequences, around 59% of them appearing once. The sample taken for sequencing was CD4+ T cells from the margin of a lung tumor. These receptors were taken from a female donor with lung adenocarcinoma. The CD4 and CD8 labels of this study may be unreliable. Each CDR3 is given with its conserved first and last residue. D genes are given only for firm matches. Size values are once, few and many counts, or a class for expanded clones, and some rows have none.

>large|TRBJ2-2|TRBV6-5|TRBD2
TGTGCCAGCAGTTACTGGGGGGGAACCGGGGAGCTGTTTTTT
CASSYWGGTGELFF
>NA|TRBJ2-2|TRBV6-1|NA
TGTGCCAGCAGCGGGAACGGGGACACCGGGGAGCTGTTTTTT
CASSGNGDTGELFF
>NA|TRBJ2-4|TRBV27|NA
TGTGCCAGGACCAACGTGGGCGGGGAACAAAACATTCAGTACTTC
CARTNVGGEQNIQYF
>once|TRBJ1-3|TRBV6-1|NA
TGTGCCAGCAGCCTTACGCGTCGCAGGACAGACTCTGGAAACACCATATATTTT
CASSLTRRRTDSGNTIYF
>large|TRBJ2-1|TRBV7-2|TRBD2
TGTGCCAGCAACCTCCTAGCGGTTTTGGGTTACAATGAGCAGTTCTTC
CASNLLAVLGYNEQFF
>few|TRBJ2-7|TRBV6-1|TRBD2
TGTGCCAGCAGTGAAAGGGCGGATAGGGGGGTAGCGGGAGGGCGGTCCTACGAGCAGTACTTC
CASSERADRGVAGGRSYEQYF
>medium-sized|TRBJ1-4|TRBV6-1|NA
TGTGCCAGCTATGACAGACTAAATGAAAAACTGTTTTTT
CASYDRLNEKLFF
>NA|TRBJ2-1|TRBV7-2|NA
TGTGCCAGCAGTAGAGATAGGGTGGACAATGAGCAGTTCTTC
CASSRDRVDNEQFF
>NA|TRBJ1-2|TRBV5-1|TRBD1
TGCGCCAGCAGCTGGGGACAGGGGGCTGGTGGCTATGGCTACACCTTC
CASSWGQGAGGYGYTF
>NA|TRBJ2-3|TRBV6-1|NA
TGTGCCAGCAGGATCACAGGCGATAATACGCAGTATTTT
CASRITGDNTQYF
>NA|TRBJ2-6|TRBV7-2|NA
TGTGCCAACCCCTCCGCCTCTGGGGCCAACGTCCTGACTTTC
CANPSASGANVLTF
>once|TRBJ2-1|TRBV7-2|TRBD2
TGTGCCAGCAGGAAAGGACTAGCGGGGAACAATGAGCAGTTCTTC
CASRKGLAGNNEQFF
>medium-sized|TRBJ2-7|TRBV6-1|TRBD2
TGTGCCAGCAGTCCCGGGACTAACCCCTACGAGCAGTACTTC
CASSPGTNPYEQYF
>NA|TRBJ1-2|TRBV6-2/TRBV6-3|NA
TGTGCCAGCAGTTACGGCATCTATGGCTACACCTTC
CASSYGIYGYTF
>NA|TRBJ1-6|TRBV6-1|TRBD1
TGTGCCAGCAGCTTGAGGACAGGAGGGGTTGAGAATTCACCCCTCCACTTT
CASSLRTGGVENSPLHF
>medium-sized|TRBJ2-1|TRBV9|NA
TGTGCCAGCAGCGTAGTTGGGGGGACTGAGCAGTTCTTC
CASSVVGGTEQFF
>NA|TRBJ2-3|TRBV6-1|TRBD1
TGTGCCAGCAGTGAAGCGGCAGGGGGCTTAGATACGCAGTATTTT
CASSEAAGGLDTQYF
>NA|TRBJ2-1|TRBV6-1|TRBD2
TGTGCCAGCACGCCTAGCGGCACTTACAATGAGCAGTTCTTC
CASTPSGTYNEQFF
>NA|TRBJ2-5|TRBV7-2|TRBD2
TGTGCCAGCAGCTTAGGTAGTAGCGGGAGGGCCAATGAGCAGTACTTC
CASSLGSSGRANEQYF
>large|TRBJ2-5|TRBV11-1|NA
TGTGCCAGCAGCCCCGTTCGGACAGTCACTCAAGCGGAGCAGTACTTC
CASSPVRTVTQAEQYF
>medium-sized|TRBJ2-5|TRBV7-2|TRBD2
TGTGCCAGCAGCAGCCCCGGGACTAGCGGAAAAGAGACCCAGTACTTC
CASSSPGTSGKETQYF
>NA|TRBJ2-7|TRBV6-5|TRBD2
TGTGCCAGCAGTTACCGACTAGCGGGAGAGAAATACGAGCAGTACTTC
CASSYRLAGEKYEQYF
>NA|TRBJ2-3|TRBV6-5|NA
TGTGCCAGCAGTTCGGATAGTGCAGGGCCGTTCTTC
CASSSDSAGPFF
>NA|TRBJ2-4|TRBV6-1|NA
TGTGCCAGCAGTGAAGGGTGGGGGCCAGCCTCCAAAAATATGCAGTACTTT
CASSEGWGPASKNMQYF
>NA|TRBJ2-2|TRBV6-1|NA
TGTGCCAGCAGTCAGGGACTGAACACCGGGGAGCTGTTTTTT
CASSQGLNTGELFF